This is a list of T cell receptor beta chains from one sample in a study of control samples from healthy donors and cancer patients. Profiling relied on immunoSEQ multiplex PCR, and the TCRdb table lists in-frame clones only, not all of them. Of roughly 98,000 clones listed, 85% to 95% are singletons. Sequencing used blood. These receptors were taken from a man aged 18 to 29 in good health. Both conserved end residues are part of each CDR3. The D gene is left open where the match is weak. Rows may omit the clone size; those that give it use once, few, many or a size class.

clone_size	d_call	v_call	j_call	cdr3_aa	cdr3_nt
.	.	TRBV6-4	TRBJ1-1	CASSDAGPGNTEAFF	TGTGCCAGCAGTGACGCGGGACCGGGAAACACTGAAGCTTTCTTT
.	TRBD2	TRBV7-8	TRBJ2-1	CASSFGGRGDYNEQFF	TGTGCCAGCAGCTTTGGCGGGAGGGGAGACTACAATGAGCAGTTCTTC
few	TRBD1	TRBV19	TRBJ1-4	CASEDRGPNEKLFF	TGTGCCAGTGAGGACAGGGGGCCTAATGAAAAACTGTTTTTT
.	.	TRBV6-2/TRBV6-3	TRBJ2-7	CASTPLLRRSYEQYF	TGTGCCAGCACCCCCCTATTGCGGAGAAGCTACGAGCAGTACTTC
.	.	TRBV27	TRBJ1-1	CASSRGPQFEAFF	TGTGCCAGCAGTCGGGGACCGCAGTTTGAAGCTTTCTTT
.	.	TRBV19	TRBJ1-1	CASRIEGGNTEAFF	TGTGCCAGTAGAATTGAGGGGGGGAACACTGAAGCTTTCTTT
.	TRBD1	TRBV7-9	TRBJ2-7	CASSLAGTGTYEQYF	TGTGCCAGCAGCTTAGCGGGGACAGGGACCTACGAGCAGTACTTC
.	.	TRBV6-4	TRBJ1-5	CASVRQDFNQPQHF	TGTGCCAGCGTTAGACAGGACTTCAATCAGCCCCAGCATTTT
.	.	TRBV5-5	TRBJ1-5	CASSAHGDGNQPQHF	TGTGCCAGCAGCGCGCATGGGGACGGAAATCAGCCCCAGCATTTT
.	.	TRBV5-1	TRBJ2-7	CASSLDTYEQYF	TGCGCCAGCAGCTTGGATACCTACGAGCAGTACTTC
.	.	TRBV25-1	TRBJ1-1	CASSELVPFAEAFF	TGTGCCAGCAGTGAATTGGTCCCATTCGCTGAAGCTTTCTTT
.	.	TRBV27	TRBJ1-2	CASSLGSGSGYTF	TGTGCCAGCAGTTTAGGATCGGGATCTGGCTACACCTTC
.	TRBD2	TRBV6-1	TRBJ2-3	CASSDLWGGGADTQYF	TGTGCCAGCAGTGATTTGTGGGGGGGTGGCGCAGATACGCAGTATTTT
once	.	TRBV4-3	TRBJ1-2	CASSQADGSYGYTF	TGCGCCAGCAGCCAAGCGGACGGGTCCTATGGCTACACCTTC
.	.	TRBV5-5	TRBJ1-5	CASGQYADWNQPQHF	TGTGCCAGCGGGCAGTATGCGGACTGGAATCAGCCCCAGCATTTT
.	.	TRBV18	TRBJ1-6	CASSISNSPLHF	TGTGCCAGCTCAATCAGTAATTCACCCCTCCACTTT
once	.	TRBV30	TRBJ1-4	CAWRWGPGNEKLFF	TGTGCCTGGAGGTGGGGGCCGGGTAATGAAAAACTGTTTTTT
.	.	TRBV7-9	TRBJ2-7	CASSPGGGGYEQYF	TGTGCCAGCAGCCCTGGAGGGGGCGGGTACGAGCAGTACTTC
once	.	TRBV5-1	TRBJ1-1	CASSLGTLGARLPEAFF	TGCGCCAGCAGCTTGGGGACACTCGGGGCTCGTCTTCCTGAAGCTTTCTTT
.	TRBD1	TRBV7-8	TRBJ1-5	CASSITPRDRVDSNQPQHF	TGTGCCAGCAGCATAACACCCCGGGACAGGGTGGATAGCAATCAGCCCCAGCATTTT
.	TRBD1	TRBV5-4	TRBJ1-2	CASSFRDRAGRGYTF	TGTGCCAGCAGCTTCCGGGACAGGGCGGGTCGTGGCTACACCTTC
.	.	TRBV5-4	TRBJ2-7	CASSLDWYEQYF	TGTGCCAGCAGCTTGGACTGGTACGAGCAGTACTTC
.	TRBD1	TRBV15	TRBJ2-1	CATSTRTGSSYNEQFF	TGTGCCACCAGCACTAGGACAGGGAGCTCCTACAATGAGCAGTTCTTC
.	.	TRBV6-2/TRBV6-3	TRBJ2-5	CASSTRETQYF	TGTGCCAGCAGTACCCGAGAGACCCAGTACTTC
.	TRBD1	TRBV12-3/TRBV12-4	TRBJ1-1	CASSFGTVSQAFF	TGTGCCAGCAGTTTCGGGACAGTCTCCCAAGCTTTCTTT
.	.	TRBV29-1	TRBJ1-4	CSAARQPATNEKLFF	TGCAGCGCAGCCAGGCAGCCCGCAACTAATGAAAAACTGTTTTTT
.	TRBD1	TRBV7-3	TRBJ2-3	CASRETGGPDTQYF	TGTGCCAGCCGGGAGACAGGGGGCCCAGATACGCAGTATTTT
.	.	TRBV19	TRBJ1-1	CASSRVDTEAFF	TGTGCCAGTAGTAGGGTGGACACTGAAGCTTTCTTT
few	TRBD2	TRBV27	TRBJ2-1	CASILAGDPSEQFF	TGTGCCAGCATTCTAGCGGGAGACCCCTCGGAGCAGTTCTTC
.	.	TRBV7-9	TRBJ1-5	CASSLKGKGGGNQPQHF	TGTGCCAGCAGCTTAAAAGGAAAGGGTGGTGGCAATCAGCCCCAGCATTTT
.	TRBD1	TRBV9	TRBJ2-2	CATGTGSTGELFF	TGTGCTACCGGGACAGGGAGCACCGGGGAGCTGTTTTTT
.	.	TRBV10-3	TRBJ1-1	CAISEQEKGTEAFF	TGTGCCATCAGTGAGCAGGAAAAAGGCACTGAAGCTTTCTTT
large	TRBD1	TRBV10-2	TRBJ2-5	CASSESGTDQETQYF	TGCGCCAGCAGTGAGTCCGGGACAGATCAAGAGACCCAGTACTTC
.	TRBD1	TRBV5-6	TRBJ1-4	CASSSAGGANEKLFF	TGTGCCAGCAGCTCCGCAGGGGGAGCTAATGAAAAACTGTTTTTT
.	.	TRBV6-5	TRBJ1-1	CASSYVDQNTEAFF	TGTGCCAGCAGTTACGTCGATCAGAACACTGAAGCTTTCTTT
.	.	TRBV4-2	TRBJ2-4	CASSERRGAKNIQYF	TGTGCCAGCAGCGAGAGGAGGGGGGCCAAAAACATTCAGTACTTC
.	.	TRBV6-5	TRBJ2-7	CASRPPWTNYEQYF	TGTGCCAGCAGACCCCCTTGGACTAACTACGAGCAGTACTTC
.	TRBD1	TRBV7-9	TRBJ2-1	CASSGPGTGGNEQFF	TGTGCCAGCAGCGGTCCCGGGACAGGGGGCAATGAGCAGTTCTTC
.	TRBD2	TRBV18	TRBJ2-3	CASSSGTTTDTQYF	TGTGCCAGCTCTTCCGGGACTACGACAGATACGCAGTATTTT
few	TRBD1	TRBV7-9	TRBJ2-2	CASSPGQYTGELFF	TGTGCCAGCAGCCCGGGACAGTACACCGGGGAGCTGTTTTTT
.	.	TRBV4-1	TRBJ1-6	CASSQSGGGPAPLHF	TGCGCCAGCAGCCAATCCGGGGGGGGACCGGCACCCCTCCACTTT
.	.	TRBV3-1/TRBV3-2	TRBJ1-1	CASDHGGGTEAFF	TGTGCCAGCGACCATGGAGGGGGCACTGAAGCTTTCTTT
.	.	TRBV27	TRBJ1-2	CASSFIENGYTF	TGTGCCAGCAGTTTCATAGAAAACGGCTACACCTTC